Following are 10 T cell receptor beta chains from one sample sequenced in a study of T cell repertoires in cytomegalovirus infection. TCRdb re-called the reads with MiXCR, one entry per CDR3 protein. The sample contains approximately 240,000 distinct CDR3 sequences, around 12% of which appear only once. Sequencing was carried out using PBMCs. The origin of the receptors is a human donor in good health (CMV status not recorded). Some clones in this sample may be carry-over from other donors' samples.

This chain uses TRBV11-2 with TRBJ2-5, with 10 bases matching TRBD2. The CDR3 totals 18 residues. Germline V lookup: CDR1 SGHAT, CDR2 FQNNGV. V lost 0 bases to trimming and J lost 5 bases; unmatched junction nucleotides: 12. This chain's CDR3 is CASSLDVESGRAGETQYF. In DNA form, the CDR3 reads TGTGCCAGCAGCTTAGATGTGGAAAGCGGGAGGGCCGGTGAGACCCAGTACTTC.

This clonotype was observed a few times. The CDR3 here is CASSQRGSKDEQYF. The CDR3 region has the DNA TGTGCCAGCAGCCAACGAGGGTCTAAGGACGAGCAGTACTTC. This sequence joins TRBV6-2 or TRBV6-3 and TRBJ2-7, with D perhaps TRBD2 (5 bases). V shed 6 bases and J shed 5 bases, with 17 bases lying between them. Per the germline V gene, CDR1 is MNHEY and CDR2 is SVGEGT. This CDR3 region has 14 residues.

Many counts were recorded for this clonotype. V is TRBV7-3 and J is TRBJ1-1; D perhaps matches TRBD1 (5 bases). Between the trimmed V and J ends, which lost 5 bases and 1 base, there was a span of 14 bases. Germline assignment: CDR1 SGHTA and CDR2 FQGTGA. CDR3 length equals 15 residues. CDR3 DNA: TGTGCCAGCAGCCCCCGGGGCGGAAGGAACACTGAAGCTTTCTTT. Translation: CASSPRGGRNTEAFF.

This clonotype was picked up many times. The chain joins TRBV7-6 to TRBJ2-7; 14 bases are a match to TRBD2. The trim removed 5 bases at V and 3 bases at J, leaving 12 bases unmatched. The germline V gene has CDR1 SGHVS and CDR2 FNYEAQ. The CDR3 is 18 residues long. CDR3 in amino acids: CASSPTGTSGSLGYEQYF. The CDR3 DNA reads as TGTGCCAGCAGCCCAACCGGGACTAGCGGGAGTCTAGGCTACGAGCAGTACTTC.

This clonotype was recorded at least ten times. The V call is TRBV7-2, the J call TRBJ2-1, with a weak D call TRBD1 (7 bases). The germline CDR1 and CDR2 sequences are SGHTA and FQGNSA. The V end lost 5 bases, the J end lost 0 bases, and 14 bases lay between the germline ends. This CDR3 contains 16 residues. The CDR3 nucleotides are TGTGCCAGCAGCCCGCAGGGGGGCCGCTCCTACAATGAGCAGTTCTTC. Its translation: CASSPQGGRSYNEQFF.

This clonotype was seen repeatedly, ten times or more. This rearrangement joins TRBV12-3 or TRBV12-4 to TRBJ2-3, with 8 bases matching TRBD1. V dropped 5 bases and J dropped 5; count of bases not matched to a gene: 9. This CDR3 has 15 residues. CDR3 sequence reads: CASSPGTGLGDTQYF. In DNA form, the CDR3 reads TGTGCCAGCAGTCCCGGGACAGGACTCGGAGATACGCAGTATTTT.

A few counts support this clonotype. The V call is TRBV7-3, the J call TRBJ2-1; maybe TRBD2 (5 bases). The CDR3 is 16 residues long. Trimming took off 5 bases at V and 7 bases at J, with 21 bases between the two ends. Looked up from germline, CDR1 is SGHTA and CDR2 is FQGTGA. The CDR3 nucleotides are TGTGCCAGCAGCCCATCCCGATTCGGAGCGGAGAATGAGCAGTTCTTC. The encoded protein is CASSPSRFGAENEQFF.

In this sample, this clonotype turned up once. The genes are TRBV18 and TRBJ1-6; D remains unclear. The length of the CDR3 is 15 residues. V lost 5 bases and J 0 bases, leaving 8 bases between the germline ends. Germline V CDR1 and CDR2: KGHSH, LQKENI. CDR3 nucleotides: TGTGCCAGCTCATCGGTGAGCTCCTATAATTCACCCCTCCACTTT. Protein: CASSSVSSYNSPLHF.

In this sample, this clonotype turned up many times. The chain couples TRBV6-5 to TRBJ1-5, with D possibly TRBD1 on 5 matching bases. The CDR3 extends over 12 amino acids. Germline V gives CDR1 MNHEY, CDR2 SVGAGI. Trimming removed 8 bases from V and 2 bases from J, with 7 bases in between. DNA of the CDR3: TGTGCCAGCGGGGGAGGCAATCAGCCCCAGCATTTT. Translating gives CASGGGNQPQHF.

This clonotype was seen a few times. This chain connects TRBV5-7 to TRBJ1-4, with D unclear. TRBV5-7 belongs to the ORF category, with a function that is uncertain. The CDR3 runs to 17 residues. The V and J ends lost 2 bases and 0 bases respectively, with 14 bases between them. The CDR3 DNA is TGTGCCAGCAGCTTCTGCAGGTTTGGGGCAACTAATGAAAAACTGTTTTTT. Protein sequence: CASSFCRFGATNEKLFF.